This T cell receptor beta chain was captured in a study of T cells in Graves' hyperthyroidism and ophthalmopathy. Germline CDR1 is SGHRS and CDR2 is YFSETQ. The CDR3 has 15 amino acids. Trimming removed 4 bases from V and 1 base from J; junction bases left unmatched: 6. TCR beta CDR3 region amplification was performed from RNA transcripts. During a first-round RT-PCR of the TCR CDR3, the HTBI primer set was used. TCRdb re-called the multiplex PCR reads with MiXCR, one entry per CDR3 protein. The sample contains approximately 430,000 distinct CDR3 sequences, about 15% of which appear only once. Participants, patients aged 18 to 65, had newly diagnosed hyperthyroidism with a duration under 2 months. This clonotype has at least ten counts.

The chain couples TRBV5-1 to TRBJ1-1, with 8 bases fitting TRBD1. The TCR originated in a woman between 18 and 29 years old with Graves' hyperthyroidism. Source material: blood. The CDR3 DNA is TGCGCCAGCAGCCCACCGGGACAGGAGAACACTGAAGCTTTCTTT. It codes for CASSPPGQENTEAFF.